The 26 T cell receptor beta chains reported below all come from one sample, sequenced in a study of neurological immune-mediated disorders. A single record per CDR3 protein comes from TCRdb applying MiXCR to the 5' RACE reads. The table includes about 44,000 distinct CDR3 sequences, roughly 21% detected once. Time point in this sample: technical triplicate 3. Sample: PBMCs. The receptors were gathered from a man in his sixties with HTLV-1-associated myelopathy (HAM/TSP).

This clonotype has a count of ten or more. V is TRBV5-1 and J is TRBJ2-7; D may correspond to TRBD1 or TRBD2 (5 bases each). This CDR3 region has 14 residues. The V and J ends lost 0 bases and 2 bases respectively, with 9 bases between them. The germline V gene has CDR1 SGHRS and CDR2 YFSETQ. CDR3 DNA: TGCGCCAGCAGCTTGGGGGACCCCACCTACGAGCAGTACTTC. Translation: CASSLGDPTYEQYF.

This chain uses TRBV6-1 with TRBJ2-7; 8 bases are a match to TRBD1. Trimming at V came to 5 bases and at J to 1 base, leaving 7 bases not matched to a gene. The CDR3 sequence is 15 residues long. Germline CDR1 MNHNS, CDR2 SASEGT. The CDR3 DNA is TGTGCCAGCAGTACAGGACAGGGTCTATCCTACGAGCAGTACTTC. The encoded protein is CASSTGQGLSYEQYF.

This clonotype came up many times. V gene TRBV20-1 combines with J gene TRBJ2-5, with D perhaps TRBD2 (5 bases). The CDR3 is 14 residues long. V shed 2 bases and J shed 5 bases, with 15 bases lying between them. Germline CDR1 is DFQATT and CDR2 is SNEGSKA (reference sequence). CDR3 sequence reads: CSARFDAGSETQYF. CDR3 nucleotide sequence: TGCAGTGCTAGATTTGACGCGGGTTCGGAGACCCAGTACTTC.

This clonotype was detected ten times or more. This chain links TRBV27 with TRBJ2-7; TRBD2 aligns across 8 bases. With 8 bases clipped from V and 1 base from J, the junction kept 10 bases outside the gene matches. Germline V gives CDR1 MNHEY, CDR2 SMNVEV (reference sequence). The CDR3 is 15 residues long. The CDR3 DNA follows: TGTGCCAGCTCCTCGGGAGCGGGAGATTCCTACGAGCAGTACTTC. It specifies CASSSGAGDSYEQYF.

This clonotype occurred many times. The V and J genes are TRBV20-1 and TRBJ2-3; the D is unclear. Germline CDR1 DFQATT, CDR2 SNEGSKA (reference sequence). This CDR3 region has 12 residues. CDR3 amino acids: CSLTAVADTQYF. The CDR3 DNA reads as TGCAGCCTAACGGCGGTCGCAGATACGCAGTATTTT.

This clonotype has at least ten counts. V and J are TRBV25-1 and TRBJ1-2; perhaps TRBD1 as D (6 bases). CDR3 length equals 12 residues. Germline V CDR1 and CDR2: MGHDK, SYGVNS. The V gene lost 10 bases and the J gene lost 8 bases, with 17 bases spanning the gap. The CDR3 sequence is CATQTGQRGYTF. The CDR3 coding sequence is TGTGCCACCCAGACCGGACAGAGGGGCTACACCTTC.

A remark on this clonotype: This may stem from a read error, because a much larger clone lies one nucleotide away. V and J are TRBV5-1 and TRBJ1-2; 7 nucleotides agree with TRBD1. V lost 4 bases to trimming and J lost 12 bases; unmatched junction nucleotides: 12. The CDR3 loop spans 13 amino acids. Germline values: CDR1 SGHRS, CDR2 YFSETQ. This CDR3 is CASSDGTARGHTF. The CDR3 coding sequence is TGCGCCAGCAGCGACGGGACAGCTAGGGGCCACACCTTC.

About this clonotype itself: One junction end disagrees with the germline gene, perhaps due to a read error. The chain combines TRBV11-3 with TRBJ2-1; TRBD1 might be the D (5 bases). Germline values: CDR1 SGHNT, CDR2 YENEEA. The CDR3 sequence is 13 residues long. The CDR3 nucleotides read TGTGCTAGCAGCTTACCCCCAGGGCATGAGCAGTTCTTC. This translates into CASSLPPGHEQFF. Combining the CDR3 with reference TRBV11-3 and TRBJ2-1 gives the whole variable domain EAGVVQSPRYKIIEKKQPVAFWCNPISGHNTLYWYLQNLGQGPELLIRYENEEAVDDSQLPKDRFSAERLKGVDSTLKIQPAELGDSAVYLCASSLPPGHEQFFGPGTRLTVL.

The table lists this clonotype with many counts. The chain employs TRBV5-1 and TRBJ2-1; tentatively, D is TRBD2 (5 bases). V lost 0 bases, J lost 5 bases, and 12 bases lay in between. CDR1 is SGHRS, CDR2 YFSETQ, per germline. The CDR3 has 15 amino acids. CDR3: CASSLERGSDNEQFF. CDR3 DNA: TGCGCCAGCAGCTTGGAACGGGGTTCCGACAATGAGCAGTTCTTC.

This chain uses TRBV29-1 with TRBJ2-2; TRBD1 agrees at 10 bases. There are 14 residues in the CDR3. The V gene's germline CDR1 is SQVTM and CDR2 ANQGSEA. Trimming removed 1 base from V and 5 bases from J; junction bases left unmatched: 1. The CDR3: CSVEVDRGTGELFF. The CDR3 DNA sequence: TGCAGCGTTGAAGTGGACAGGGGGACCGGGGAGCTGTTTTTT.

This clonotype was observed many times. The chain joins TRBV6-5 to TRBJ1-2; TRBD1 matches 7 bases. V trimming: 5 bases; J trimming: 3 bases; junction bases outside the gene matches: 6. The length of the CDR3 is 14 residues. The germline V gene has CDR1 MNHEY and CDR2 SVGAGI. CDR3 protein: CASSPTQGDYGYTF. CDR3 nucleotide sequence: TGTGCCAGCAGTCCCACGCAGGGGGACTATGGCTACACCTTC.

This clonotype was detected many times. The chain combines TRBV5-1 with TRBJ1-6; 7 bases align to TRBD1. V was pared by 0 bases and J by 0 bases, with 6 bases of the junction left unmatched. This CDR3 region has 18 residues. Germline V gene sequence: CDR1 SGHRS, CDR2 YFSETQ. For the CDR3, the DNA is TGCGCCAGCAGCTTGGGGACAGGTGGGAGCTCCTATAATTCACCCCTCCACTTT. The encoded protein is CASSLGTGGSSYNSPLHF.

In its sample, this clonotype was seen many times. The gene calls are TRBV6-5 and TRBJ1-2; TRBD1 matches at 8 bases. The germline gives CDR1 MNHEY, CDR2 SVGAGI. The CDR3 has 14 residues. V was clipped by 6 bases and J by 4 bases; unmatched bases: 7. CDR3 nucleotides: TGTGCCAGCAGCCGGGACAGGTCGAGCTATGGCTACACCTTC. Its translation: CASSRDRSSYGYTF.

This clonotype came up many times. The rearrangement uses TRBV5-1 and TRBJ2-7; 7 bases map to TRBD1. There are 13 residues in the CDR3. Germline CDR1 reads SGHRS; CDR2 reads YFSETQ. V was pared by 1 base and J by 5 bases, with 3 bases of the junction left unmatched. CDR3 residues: CASSLTGDHEQYF. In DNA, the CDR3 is TGCGCCAGCAGCTTGACAGGGGACCACGAGCAGTACTTC.

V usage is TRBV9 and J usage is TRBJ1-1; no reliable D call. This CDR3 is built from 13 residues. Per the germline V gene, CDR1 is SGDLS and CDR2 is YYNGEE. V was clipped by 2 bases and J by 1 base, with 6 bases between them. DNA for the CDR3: TGTGCCAGCAGCGTTTCAGCGAACACTGAAGCTTTCTTT. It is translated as CASSVSANTEAFF. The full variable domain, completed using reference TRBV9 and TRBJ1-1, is DSGVTQTPKHLITATGQRVTLRCSPRSGDLSVYWYQQSLDQGLQFLIQYYNGEERAKGNILERFSAQQFPDLHSELNLSSLELGDSALYFCASSVSANTEAFFGQGTRLTVV.

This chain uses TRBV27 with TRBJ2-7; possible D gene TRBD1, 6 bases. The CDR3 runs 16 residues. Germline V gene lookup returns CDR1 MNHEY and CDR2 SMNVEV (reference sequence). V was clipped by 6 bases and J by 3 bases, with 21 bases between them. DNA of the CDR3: TGTGCCAGCAGCCCACTGCTTAGGGGGTCCCACTACGAGCAGTACTTC. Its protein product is CASSPLLRGSHYEQYF.

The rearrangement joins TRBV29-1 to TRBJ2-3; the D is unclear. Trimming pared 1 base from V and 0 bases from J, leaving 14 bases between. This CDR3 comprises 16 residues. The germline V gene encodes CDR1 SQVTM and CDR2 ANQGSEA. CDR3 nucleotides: TGCAGCGTTGAAGCCCCGCTTGGAATAAGCACAGATACGCAGTATTTT. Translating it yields CSVEAPLGISTDTQYF.

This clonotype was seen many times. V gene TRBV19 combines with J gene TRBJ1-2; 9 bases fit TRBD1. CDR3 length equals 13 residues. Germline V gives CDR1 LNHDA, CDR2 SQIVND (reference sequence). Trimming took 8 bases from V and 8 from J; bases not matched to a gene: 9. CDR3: CASREQGARGYTF. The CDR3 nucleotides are TGTGCCAGTCGGGAACAGGGGGCGCGCGGCTACACCTTC.

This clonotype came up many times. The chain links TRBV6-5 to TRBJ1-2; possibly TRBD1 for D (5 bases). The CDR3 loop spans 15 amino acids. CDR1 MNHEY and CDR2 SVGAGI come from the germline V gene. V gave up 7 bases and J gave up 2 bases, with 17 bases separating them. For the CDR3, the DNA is TGTGCCAGCATCCCAAGGGCAGGGCCGAACTATGGCTACACCTTC. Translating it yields CASIPRAGPNYGYTF.

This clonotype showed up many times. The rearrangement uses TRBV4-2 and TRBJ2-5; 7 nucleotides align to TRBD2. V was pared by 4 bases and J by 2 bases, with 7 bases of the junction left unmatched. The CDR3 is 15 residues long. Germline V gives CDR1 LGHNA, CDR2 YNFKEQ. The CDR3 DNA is TGTGCCAGCAGCCTTTCGAGCGGGGTACAAGAGACCCAGTACTTC. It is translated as CASSLSSGVQETQYF.

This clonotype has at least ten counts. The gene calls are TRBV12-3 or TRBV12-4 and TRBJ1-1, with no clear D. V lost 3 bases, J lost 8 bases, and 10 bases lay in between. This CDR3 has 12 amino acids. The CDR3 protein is CASSFGPAEAFF. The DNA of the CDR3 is TGTGCCAGCAGTTTCGGGCCAGCCGAAGCTTTCTTT.

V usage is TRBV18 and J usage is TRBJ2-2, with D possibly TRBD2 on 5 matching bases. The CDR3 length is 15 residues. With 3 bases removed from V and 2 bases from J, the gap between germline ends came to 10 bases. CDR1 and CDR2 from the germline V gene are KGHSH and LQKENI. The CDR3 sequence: CASSPDRENTGELFF. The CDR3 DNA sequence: TGTGCCAGCTCACCTGATCGGGAAAACACCGGGGAGCTGTTTTTT.

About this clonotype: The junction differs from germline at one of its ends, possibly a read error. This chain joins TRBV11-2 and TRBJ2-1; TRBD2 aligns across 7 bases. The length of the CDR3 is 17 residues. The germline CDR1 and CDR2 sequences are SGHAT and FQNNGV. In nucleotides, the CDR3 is TGTGTCAGCAGCGAAGCGGCCACCGGGACTACCTACAATGAGCAGTTCTTC. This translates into CVSSEAATGTTYNEQFF.

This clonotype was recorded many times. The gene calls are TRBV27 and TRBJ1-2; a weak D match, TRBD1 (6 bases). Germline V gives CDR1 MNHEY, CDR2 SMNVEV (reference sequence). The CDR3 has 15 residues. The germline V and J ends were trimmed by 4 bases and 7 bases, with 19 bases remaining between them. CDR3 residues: CASSSPQGGLFGYTF. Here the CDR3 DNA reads TGTGCCAGCAGTTCACCACAGGGTGGACTATTTGGCTACACCTTC.

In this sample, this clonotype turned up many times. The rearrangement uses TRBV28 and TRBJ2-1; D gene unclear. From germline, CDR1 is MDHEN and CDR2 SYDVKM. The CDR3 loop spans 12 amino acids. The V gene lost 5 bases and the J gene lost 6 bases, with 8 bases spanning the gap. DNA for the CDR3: TGTGCCAGCAGTCGACTGGTCAATGAGCAGTTCTTC. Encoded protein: CASSRLVNEQFF.

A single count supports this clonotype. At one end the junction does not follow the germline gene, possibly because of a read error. CDR3 sequence reads: CVSRDLAGQYF. The CDR3 region has the DNA TGTGTCAGCAGAGATCTCGCCGGGCAGTACTTC. The chain combines TRBV27 with TRBJ2-7; D gene unclear. Germline V CDR1 and CDR2: MNHEY, SMNVEV (reference sequence). The CDR3 runs 11 residues.